Sequencing of this T cell receptor beta chain was carried out in a study of T-cell reconstitution after alpha-beta-depleted transplantation in children. Remarks on this clonotype: Its target is unknown.

General study results and limits: By about two months after transplant, alpha-beta T cells reportedly arose from several hundred graft clones that had expanded. A year post-transplant, T-cell counts and diversity derived mostly from newly produced T cells. Some patients' high day-60 TCRbeta diversity was traced to surviving recipient T cells and thymic progenitors.

Preparation of the TCRbeta library was carried out with unique molecular identifiers. Each CDR3 protein gets one entry after TCRdb re-called the PCR reads with MiXCR. The sample records about 500,000 distinct CDR3 sequences, roughly 11% being singletons. Trimming left V 3 bases short and J 2 bases short, with 25 bases between. Germline V gives CDR1 DFQATT, CDR2 SNEGSKA (reference sequence). The CDR3 consists of 18 residues. The specimen comprised PBMCs, mostly from graft donor cells, sampled 180 days after TCRalphabeta/CD19-depleted stem cell transplant. The V and J genes are TRBV20-1 and TRBJ1-1, with D perhaps matching TRBD1 (6 bases). The sequence was obtained from a female patient aged 2-9 years who had a stem cell transplant for aplastic anemia, so the T cells may come from the graft donor. CDR3 DNA: TGCAGTGCTAGCCCGGGACACTTCCGAGTTGATAGAAACACTGAAGCTTTCTTT. Encoded protein: CSASPGHFRVDRNTEAFF.